The 31 T cell receptor beta chains listed next were all sequenced from one sample in a study of shared clonotypes between healthy human individuals. Profiled with immunoSEQ multiplex PCR; TCRdb holds only in-frame clones, not every one. The table has roughly 2,300,000 clones, less than 95% seen once. The specimen was naive CD4+ T cells from PBMCs. As to subset: CD45RA+ positively selected. The receptors were sampled from a man aged 18 to 35 in good health. Some clones in this sample may be carry-over from other donors' samples.

V and J are TRBV10-3 and TRBJ2-7; D possibly corresponds to TRBD1 (6 bases). V gave up 11 bases and J gave up 0 bases, with 11 bases separating them. This CDR3 is built from 12 residues. The germline V gene has CDR1 ENHRY and CDR2 SYGVKD. The CDR3 spells CAASRGSYEQYF. The CDR3 coding sequence is TGTGCCGCAAGCAGGGGCTCCTACGAGCAGTACTTC.

The chain is built from TRBV10-3 and TRBJ2-3, with D perhaps TRBD1 or TRBD2 (6 bases each). This CDR3 spans 14 amino acids. The V end was cut by 6 bases, the J end by 3 bases, with 13 bases between. The germline V gene has CDR1 ENHRY and CDR2 SYGVKD. The CDR3 bases are TGTGCCATCAGCCGGGGGCAGAGAACAGATACGCAGTATTTT. Translated, it gives CAISRGQRTDTQYF.

V is TRBV28 and J is TRBJ2-2; tentatively, D is TRBD1 (6 bases). With 4 bases removed from V and 5 bases from J, the gap between germline ends came to 20 bases. The CDR3 sequence is 17 residues long. Looked up from germline, CDR1 is MDHEN and CDR2 is SYDVKM. The CDR3 here is CASSYLGRGTLTGELFF. The CDR3 nucleotides read TGTGCCAGCAGTTATCTCGGCAGGGGAACCCTTACCGGGGAGCTGTTTTTT.

The count of this clone is one. The rearrangement joins TRBV6-5 to TRBJ1-3; the D gene is possibly TRBD1 (5 bases). V was pared by 6 bases and J by 2 bases, with 14 bases between. The CDR3 loop spans 15 amino acids. The germline V gene has CDR1 MNHEY and CDR2 SVGAGI. This CDR3 is CASSRSGTAGNTIYF. The CDR3 DNA follows: TGTGCCAGCAGCCGCTCGGGGACGGCTGGAAACACCATATATTTT.

This clone was seen a few times. This chain uses TRBV10-3 with TRBJ1-1; the D gene is possibly TRBD1 (5 bases). The CDR3 is 14 amino acids. V was shortened by 6 bases and J by 3 bases, with 14 bases between the two germline ends. Germline loops: CDR1 ENHRY, CDR2 SYGVKD. This CDR3 is CAISQGILDTEAFF. The CDR3 DNA follows: TGTGCCATCAGCCAGGGTATACTAGACACTGAAGCTTTCTTT.

V is TRBV6-4 and J is TRBJ1-4; no clear D gene. V shed 2 bases and J shed 7 bases, with 14 bases lying between them. CDR3 length equals 15 residues. Germline CDR1 is MRHNA and CDR2 is SNTAGT. The CDR3 sequence: CASSDGSGVGEKLFF. The CDR3, as DNA: TGTGCCAGCAGTGACGGGAGCGGAGTTGGTGAAAAACTGTTTTTT.

The rearrangement uses TRBV7-2 and TRBJ2-1, with 8 bases identical to TRBD1. CDR3 length: 15 amino acids. Germline V lookup: CDR1 SGHTA, CDR2 FQGNSA. Trimming cost V 2 bases and J 12 bases; bases outside gene matches: 12. CDR3 loop: CASSLSGTGPPGQFF. In nucleotides, the CDR3 is TGTGCCAGCAGCTTATCTGGGACAGGTCCCCCTGGGCAGTTCTTC.

This chain joins TRBV7-9 and TRBJ2-1, with TRBD1 matching over 10 bases. This CDR3 comprises 15 residues. Trimming cost V 6 bases and J 2 bases; bases outside gene matches: 4. Per the germline V gene, CDR1 is SEHNR and CDR2 is FQNEAQ (reference sequence). The CDR3 DNA sequence: TGTGCCAGCAGTCCGGGACAGGGGACCTACAATGAGCAGTTCTTC. Translating it yields CASSPGQGTYNEQFF.

The chain has TRBV6-5 and TRBJ2-7, with D perhaps matching TRBD1 (6 bases). V shed 5 bases and J shed 2 bases, with 13 bases lying between them. Germline V gene sequence: CDR1 MNHEY, CDR2 SVGAGI. The CDR3 contains 14 residues. CDR3 amino acids: CASSATGSTYEQYF. In nucleotides, the CDR3 is TGTGCCAGCAGTGCGACAGGATCCACCTACGAGCAGTACTTC.

The chain carries TRBV5-1 and TRBJ1-2, with D possibly being TRBD1 (6 bases). Germline V CDR1 and CDR2: SGHRS, YFSETQ. The CDR3 totals 15 residues. V was clipped by 4 bases and J by 6 bases, with 19 bases between them. CDR3 sequence: CASSPPTGAWDGYTF. In DNA form, the CDR3 reads TGCGCCAGCAGCCCACCTACGGGGGCCTGGGATGGCTACACCTTC.

The chain combines TRBV19 with TRBJ1-3, with D unclear. Germline CDR1 LNHDA, CDR2 SQIVND (reference sequence). The CDR3 extends over 17 amino acids. Trimming left V 5 bases short and J 0 bases short, with 17 bases between. The CDR3 nucleotides read TGTGCCAGTAGTCAAGGCCAGATAATCATCTCTGGAAACACCATATATTTT. Protein sequence: CASSQGQIIISGNTIYF. The variable domain in full, completed from reference TRBV19 and TRBJ1-3, reads DGGITQSPKYLFRKEGQNVTLSCEQNLNHDAMYWYRQDPGQGLRLIYYSQIVNDFQKGDIAEGYSVSREKKESFPLTVTSAQKNPTAFYLCASSQGQIIISGNTIYFGEGSWLTVV.

In this sample, this clone turned up once. The J gene is TRBJ2-2, the V gene TRBV6-6; the D gene is possibly TRBD2 (7 bases). CDR3 length: 15 amino acids. Trimming shortened V by 7 bases and J by 7 bases, and 19 bases separated the two germline ends. Per germline, CDR1 MNHNY and CDR2 SVGAGI (reference sequence). CDR3 in amino acids: CASITVRGGVGELFF. The CDR3 DNA reads as TGTGCCAGCATCACCGTTCGAGGGGGGGTCGGGGAGCTGTTTTTT.

The chain links TRBV28 to TRBJ2-5; D gene uncertain. TRBJ2-7 explains the end of the DNA better; the J call may be wrong. The CDR3 runs to 11 residues. Germline V CDR1 and CDR2: MDHEN, SYDVKM. The CDR3 region is CASSPDYEQYF. CDR3 DNA sequence: TGTGCCAGCAGTCCCGACTACGAGCAGTACTTC.

This chain joins TRBV7-2 and TRBJ2-7; TRBD2 agrees at 12 bases. The V gene's germline CDR1 is SGHTA and CDR2 FQGNSA. With V trimmed by 2 bases and J by 4 bases, 12 bases remained unmatched. The CDR3 contains 18 residues. Written as DNA, the CDR3 is TGTGCCAGCAGCTTACGATCGACTAGCGGGAGTTTTTGGTACGAGCAGTACTTC. This translates into CASSLRSTSGSFWYEQYF.

The CDR3 here is CASNGYSNQPQHF. The CDR3 nucleotides are TGTGCCAGCAATGGGTATAGCAATCAGCCCCAGCATTTT. J is TRBJ1-5 and V is TRBV28; no firm D call. The CDR3 consists of 13 residues. The V gene lost 7 bases and the J gene lost 0 bases, with 7 bases spanning the gap. The V gene's germline CDR1 is MDHEN and CDR2 SYDVKM. Variable domain in full (rest from reference TRBV28 and TRBJ1-5): DVKVTQSSRYLVKRTGEKVFLECVQDMDHENMFWYRQDPGLGLRLIYFSYDVKMKEKGDIPEGYSVSREKKERFSLILESASTNQTSMYLCASNGYSNQPQHFGDGTRLSIL.

The J gene is TRBJ2-1, the V gene TRBV5-1; 7 nucleotides agree with TRBD2. The CDR3 covers 15 residues. V shed 2 bases and J 5 bases; nucleotides not matched to a gene: 7. Germline V gene lookup returns CDR1 SGHRS and CDR2 YFSETQ. CDR3 DNA: TGCGCCAGCAGCTTTCTCCCGACTAGCCACAATGAGCAGTTCTTC. This encodes CASSFLPTSHNEQFF.

As to this clone: Within the sample, other DNA sequences also encode this same CDR3. V is TRBV2 and J is TRBJ2-3, with 13 bases that match TRBD2. Looked up from germline, CDR1 is SNHLY and CDR2 is FYNNEI. The CDR3 runs to 15 residues. The V and J ends lost 6 bases and 5 bases, in that order; junction bases with no gene match: 5. CDR3 DNA: TGTGCCAGCAGCGGACTAGCGGGAGTAGGAGATACGCAGTATTTT. Its translation: CASSGLAGVGDTQYF.

A note on this clone: Other nucleotide sequences in the sample specify the same CDR3. The J gene is TRBJ1-1, the V gene TRBV5-1, with TRBD1 matching over 7 bases. Germline CDR1 and CDR2: SGHRS and YFSETQ. This CDR3 is built from 14 residues. The V gene end was trimmed by 2 bases and the J gene end by 3 bases; junction bases not matched to a gene: 4. The CDR3 DNA reads as TGCGCCAGCAGCTTAGGGGGCGGGGACACTGAAGCTTTCTTT. It codes for CASSLGGGDTEAFF.

This clone was recorded once. The chain recombines TRBV30 with TRBJ1-2; TRBD1 might be the D (5 bases). Between the trimmed V and J ends, which lost 3 bases and 0 bases, there was a span of 8 bases. Per germline, CDR1 GTSNPN and CDR2 SVGIG (reference sequence). CDR3 size: 13 residues. CDR3 DNA sequence: TGTGCCTGGAGCCAGGGTTCTAACTATGGCTACACCTTC. As protein: CAWSQGSNYGYTF.

Regarding this clone: Other DNA variants within this sample encode the same CDR3. The V and J genes are TRBV28 and TRBJ1-1; TRBD1 might be the D (5 bases). Germline lookup yields CDR1 MDHEN and CDR2 SYDVKM. CDR3 size: 15 residues. Trimming left V 3 bases short and J 0 bases short, with 11 bases between. The CDR3 protein is CASSFGGAMNTEAFF. The CDR3 DNA reads as TGTGCCAGCAGTTTCGGGGGTGCCATGAACACTGAAGCTTTCTTT.

This clone appeared a single time. The chain is built from TRBV29-1 and TRBJ2-1, with no clear D. Germline loops: CDR1 SQVTM, CDR2 ANQGSEA. V was clipped by 4 bases and J by 0 bases, with 10 bases between them. CDR3 length equals 14 residues. DNA for the CDR3: TGCAGCGTTGCCCCCCTTAGCTCCTACAATGAGCAGTTCTTC. This gives the protein CSVAPLSSYNEQFF.

The chain joins TRBV5-1 to TRBJ2-7, with D perhaps matching TRBD1 (6 bases). CDR1 is SGHRS, CDR2 YFSETQ, per germline. Trimming took 1 base from V and 2 from J, leaving 7 bases between them. The CDR3 totals 13 residues. The CDR3 protein is CASSLHRAYEQYF. The CDR3 DNA reads TGCGCCAGCAGCTTGCACAGGGCCTACGAGCAGTACTTC.

V and J are TRBV10-3 and TRBJ2-5, with TRBD2 matching 9 bases. Germline-derived CDR1 and CDR2 are ENHRY and SYGVKD. With 10 bases clipped from V and 0 bases from J, the junction kept 3 bases outside the gene matches. The length of the CDR3 is 13 residues. The CDR3 DNA is TGTGCCACCCGACTAGCGGACCAAGAGACCCAGTACTTC. Translated: CATRLADQETQYF.

V is TRBV6-6 and J is TRBJ1-1; TRBD1 matches 7 bases. Germline V lookup: CDR1 MNHNY, CDR2 SVGAGI (reference sequence). The CDR3 loop spans 14 amino acids. The V and J ends lost 6 bases and 1 base, in that order; junction bases with no gene match: 5. The chain's CDR3 is CASSLGQENTEAFF. The CDR3 DNA sequence: TGTGCCAGCAGCCTCGGACAGGAGAACACTGAAGCTTTCTTT.

The V and J genes are TRBV28 and TRBJ2-5; the D is unclear. The CDR3 spans 12 residues. Trimming stripped 7 bases from V and 0 bases from J, with 6 bases between. Germline V CDR1 and CDR2: MDHEN, SYDVKM. This CDR3 reads CASTQYQETQYF. The CDR3 DNA follows: TGTGCCAGCACCCAGTACCAAGAGACCCAGTACTTC.

The chain couples TRBV19 to TRBJ2-7; the D is unclear. With 4 bases removed from V and 3 bases from J, the gap between germline ends came to 10 bases. CDR1 is LNHDA, CDR2 SQIVND, per germline (reference sequence). This CDR3 is 13 amino acids long. CDR3 bases: TGTGCCAGTAGTACCCAGCGAGGCTACGAGCAGTACTTC. This sequence encodes CASSTQRGYEQYF.

The V and J genes are TRBV7-9 and TRBJ2-1; TRBD2 is a possible D gene (5 bases). The CDR3 totals 18 residues. Germline-derived CDR1 and CDR2 are SEHNR and FQNEAQ (reference sequence). Trimming took off 4 bases at V and 0 bases at J, with 19 bases between the two ends. DNA of the CDR3: TGTGCCAGCAGCTCCCGGGCCATGAGCGGAAGCTCCTACAATGAGCAGTTCTTC. Translation gives CASSSRAMSGSSYNEQFF.

The rearrangement joins TRBV18 to TRBJ2-3, with TRBD2 identical over 7 bases. Trimming took 3 bases from V and 0 from J; bases not matched to a gene: 9. Germline values: CDR1 KGHSH, CDR2 LQKENI. The CDR3 contains 17 residues. The CDR3: CASSPFGGTLSTDTQYF. The CDR3 nucleotides read TGTGCCAGCTCACCCTTCGGGGGGACCCTGAGCACAGATACGCAGTATTTT.

The chain is built from TRBV6-5 and TRBJ1-1; TRBD1 is a possible D gene (6 bases). Germline V gene lookup returns CDR1 MNHEY and CDR2 SVGAGI. The V end lost 5 bases, the J end lost 0 bases, and 13 bases lay between the germline ends. This CDR3 has 15 residues. CDR3 region: CASSHLTGVNTEAFF. The CDR3 DNA follows: TGTGCCAGCAGTCACCTGACAGGCGTGAACACTGAAGCTTTCTTT.

V gene TRBV5-1 combines with J gene TRBJ2-7; D gene uncertain. This CDR3 region has 15 residues. CDR1 and CDR2 from the germline V gene are SGHRS and YFSETQ. Trimming cost V 0 bases and J 2 bases, with 12 bases left between them. DNA for the CDR3: TGCGCCAGCAGCTTGGGTCCCGCAGGACCCTACGAGCAGTACTTC. Translation: CASSLGPAGPYEQYF.

For this clone: Other DNA variants within this sample encode the same CDR3. The rearrangement uses TRBV18 and TRBJ2-5, with D perhaps TRBD1 (6 bases). V was cut by 2 bases and J by 5 bases, with 6 bases left in between. CDR1 and CDR2 from the germline V gene are KGHSH and LQKENI. The CDR3 is made up of 12 amino acids. CDR3 residues: CASSPTGETQYF. DNA for the CDR3: TGTGCCAGCTCACCAACAGGGGAGACCCAGTACTTC.